Each of the 30 T cell receptor beta chains below was sequenced from the same sample in a study of response to subunit inactivated influenza vaccine listed by TCRdb under 2018. Libraries were constructed by RT-PCR. The data were produced on an Illumina HiSeq 2500. TCRdb reran the public reads through fastp at Q25 and MiXCR, keeping productive beta chains. Rows are unified per CDR3 protein, each entry keeping the most common DNA and genes. This sample lists hundreds of thousands of distinct CDR3 sequences; 14% were detected once. In total, the top ten clones hold approximately 7.6% of the sample. The input for sequencing was PBMCs from blood, taken around 15 days before vaccination. The receptor set was obtained from a man aged 50-60 years who received an inactivated influenza vaccine. Donor details come from another sample of the same person, matched by shared clones.

V is TRBV20-1 and J is TRBJ2-1, with TRBD1 as a possible D gene (6 bases). CDR3 length: 12 amino acids. Germline lookup yields CDR1 DFQATT and CDR2 SNEGSKA (reference sequence). V lost 6 bases to trimming and J lost 7 bases, with 13 bases between them. The CDR3 protein is CSAFRQVNEQFF. The CDR3 DNA follows: TGCAGTGCATTCCGACAGGTTAATGAGCAGTTCTTC.

The chain uses TRBV20-1 and TRBJ1-1; 11 bases agree with TRBD1. The length of the CDR3 is 15 residues. Per germline, CDR1 DFQATT and CDR2 SNEGSKA (reference sequence). Trimming removed 4 bases from V and 0 bases from J; junction bases left unmatched: 4. The CDR3 sequence: CSAMDRGRMNTEAFF. The CDR3 bases are TGCAGTGCTATGGACAGGGGGCGAATGAACACTGAAGCTTTCTTT.

This clonotype was found a few times. The rearrangement joins TRBV4-2 to TRBJ1-6; D unclear. This CDR3 spans 14 amino acids. V was trimmed by 0 bases and J by 7 bases, leaving 7 bases between them. Germline loops: CDR1 LGHNA, CDR2 YNFKEQ. CDR3 DNA sequence: TGTGCCAGCAGCCAAGATGTGTTGAATTCACCCCTCCACTTT. Amino acid sequence: CASSQDVLNSPLHF.

The J gene is TRBJ1-5, the V gene TRBV6-2 or TRBV6-3; 9 bases are a match to TRBD1. The V segment lost 7 bases and the J segment 2 bases; nucleotides outside the gene matches: 6. The CDR3 runs to 15 residues. The germline CDR1 and CDR2 sequences are MNHEY and SVGEGT. This CDR3 reads CASTSDRGGNQPQHF. CDR3 DNA sequence: TGTGCCAGCACCTCGGACAGGGGAGGCAATCAGCCCCAGCATTTT.

The chain recombines TRBV6-1 with TRBJ1-1; tentatively, D is TRBD1 (6 bases). Germline CDR1 and CDR2: MNHNS and SASEGT. This CDR3 is built from 14 residues. The V end was cut by 3 bases, the J end by 5 bases, with 13 bases between. CDR3 nucleotides: TGTGCCAGCAGTGATCATCAGGGGAGAACTGAAGCTTTCTTT. It specifies CASSDHQGRTEAFF.

The chain combines TRBV15 with TRBJ2-1; D is perhaps TRBD2 (6 bases). This CDR3 spans 18 amino acids. The V gene lost 0 bases and the J gene lost 4 bases, with 19 bases spanning the gap. The V gene's germline CDR1 is LNHNV and CDR2 YYDKDF (reference sequence). CDR3 protein: CATSRDSGGVARYNEQFF. CDR3 coding DNA: TGTGCCACCAGCAGAGATTCGGGCGGGGTGGCCCGATACAATGAGCAGTTCTTC.

This clonotype appeared a few times. This chain uses TRBV29-1 with TRBJ1-4; weak D call: TRBD1 (6 bases). The CDR3 runs to 13 residues. Germline CDR1 reads SQVTM; CDR2 reads ANQGSEA. Trimming left V 7 bases short and J 7 bases short, with 16 bases between. The CDR3 region is CSGGGGPGEKLFF. CDR3 sequence (DNA): TGCAGCGGAGGTGGGGGCCCCGGTGAAAAACTGTTTTTT. The entire variable domain, with the rest obtained from reference TRBV29-1 and TRBJ1-4, is as follows: SAVISQKPSRDICQRGTSLTIQCQVDSQVTMMFWYRQQPGQSLTLIATANQGSEATYESGFVIDKFPISRPNLTFSTLTVSNMSPEDSSIYLCSGGGGPGEKLFFGSGTQLSVL.

This clonotype occurred a few times. This chain uses TRBV2 with TRBJ2-1; D perhaps matches TRBD2 (5 bases). Germline assignment: CDR1 SNHLY and CDR2 FYNNEI. Trimming stripped 6 bases from V and 8 bases from J, with 11 bases between. The CDR3 contains 12 residues. This chain's CDR3 is CASSTSGYEQFF. The CDR3 region has the DNA TGTGCCAGCAGCACAAGCGGTTATGAGCAGTTCTTC.

This clonotype has more than one count but fewer than ten. The chain recombines TRBV11-2 with TRBJ1-1, with TRBD1 matching 7 bases. CDR3 size: 17 residues. The junction had 8 bases not matched to a gene; V was cut back by 1 base and J by 0 bases. Germline CDR1 is SGHAT and CDR2 is FQNNGV. The CDR3 loop is CASSLVLQGMMNTEAFF. For the CDR3, the DNA is TGTGCCAGCAGCTTAGTCCTACAGGGGATGATGAACACTGAAGCTTTCTTT.

The chain links TRBV27 to TRBJ2-5; 10 bases agree with TRBD1. Unmatched junction bases numbered 6, after V lost 6 bases and J lost 5 bases. The CDR3 totals 14 residues. CDR1 is MNHEY, CDR2 SMNVEV, per germline (reference sequence). The CDR3 reads CASRPGQGLETQYF. CDR3 in DNA: TGTGCCAGCAGGCCGGGACAGGGGTTGGAGACCCAGTACTTC.

This clonotype has a handful of counts. The chain recombines TRBV12-3 or TRBV12-4 with TRBJ1-5, with D perhaps TRBD1 (5 bases). The CDR3 is 15 amino acids. V was cut by 5 bases and J by 2 bases, with 13 bases left in between. The chain's CDR3 is CASSKTGLGNQPQHF. CDR3 nucleotides: TGTGCCAGCAGTAAAACAGGATTAGGCAATCAGCCCCAGCATTTT.

This clonotype appeared a few times. The chain recombines TRBV4-2 with TRBJ1-4; D gene uncertain. Trimming took 0 bases from V and 8 from J, leaving 7 bases between them. Germline V gene lookup returns CDR1 LGHNA and CDR2 YNFKEQ. The CDR3 has 13 amino acids. CDR3 residues: CASSQEGQEKLFF. CDR3 bases: TGTGCCAGCAGCCAAGAGGGTCAGGAAAAACTGTTTTTT.

This chain joins TRBV6-1 and TRBJ2-2, with 8 nucleotides matching TRBD2. V shed 7 bases, J shed 6 bases, and the junction held 7 bases outside the gene matches. The CDR3 consists of 14 residues. Germline lookup yields CDR1 MNHNS and CDR2 SASEGT. CDR3 residues: CASTTSEKSGELFF. For the CDR3, the DNA is TGTGCCAGCACGACTAGCGAGAAGTCCGGGGAGCTGTTTTTT.

The chain uses TRBV7-8 and TRBJ1-4, with TRBD1 matching 10 bases. In germline, CDR1 is SGHVS, CDR2 FQNEAQ. V lost 1 base, J lost 7 bases, and 3 bases stayed unmatched. CDR3 length equals 15 residues. CDR3 sequence (DNA): TGTGCCAGCAGCTTAGTGACAGGGGGCCTTGAAAAACTGTTTTTT. It encodes CASSLVTGGLEKLFF.

The chain recombines TRBV7-2 with TRBJ2-7, with 13 bases aligning to TRBD2. The CDR3 consists of 17 residues. Germline V gives CDR1 SGHTA, CDR2 FQGNSA. V was clipped by 3 bases and J by 4 bases; unmatched bases: 9. In nucleotides, the CDR3 is TGTGCCAGCAGCTTGGGACTAGCGGGACCGCTAAATTACGAGCAGTACTTC. This encodes CASSLGLAGPLNYEQYF. The full variable domain, rest sourced from reference TRBV7-2 and TRBJ2-7, is GAGVSQSPSNKVTEKGKDVELRCDPISGHTALYWYRQSLGQGLEFLIYFQGNSAPDKSGLPSDRFSAERTGGSVSTLTIQRTQQEDSAVYLCASSLGLAGPLNYEQYFGPGTRLTVT.

The gene calls are TRBV9 and TRBJ2-2; TRBD2 agrees at 13 bases. The junction had 8 bases not matched to a gene; V was cut back by 10 bases and J by 5 bases. The CDR3 is 15 residues long. Germline-derived CDR1 and CDR2 are SGDLS and YYNGEE. For the CDR3, the DNA is TGTGCCGCATCCCGGACTAGCGGGAGTACCGGGGAGCTGTTTTTT. Translation: CAASRTSGSTGELFF.

This clonotype turned up a few times. The chain couples TRBV5-1 to TRBJ2-1, with D hard to call. Germline V lookup: CDR1 SGHRS, CDR2 YFSETQ. V was pared by 6 bases and J by 7 bases, with 14 bases between. The length of the CDR3 is 13 residues. CDR3: CASIGPAGNEQFF. The CDR3 coding sequence is TGCGCCAGCATCGGACCCGCTGGGAATGAGCAGTTCTTC.

This clonotype has at least ten counts. This chain connects TRBV5-1 to TRBJ2-7; TRBD1 agrees at 7 bases. The junction had 9 bases not matched to a gene; V was cut back by 3 bases and J by 6 bases. The germline CDR1 and CDR2 sequences are SGHRS and YFSETQ. CDR3 size: 14 residues. The CDR3 bases are TGCGCCAGCAGCTCGGGACAGCCTGCGGTCGAGCAGTACTTC. The encoded protein is CASSSGQPAVEQYF. The variable domain in full, completed from reference TRBV5-1 and TRBJ2-7, reads KAGVTQTPRYLIKTRGQQVTLSCSPISGHRSVSWYQQTPGQGLQFLFEYFSETQRNKGNFPGRFSGRQFSNSRSEMNVSTLELGDSALYLCASSSGQPAVEQYFGPGTRLTVT.

The V gene is TRBV7-3, the J gene TRBJ2-3; 7 bases match TRBD1. The CDR3 contains 14 residues. J was trimmed by 2 bases and V by 5 bases; bases with no gene match: 4. CDR1 is SGHTA and CDR2 is FQGTGA in the germline V gene. The CDR3 bases are TGTGCCAGCAGCGAGGGACAGATCACAGATACGCAGTATTTT. Translation: CASSEGQITDTQYF.

The chain uses TRBV5-1 and TRBJ1-1; 9 nucleotides match TRBD1. The V and J ends lost 3 bases and 4 bases, in that order; junction bases with no gene match: 7. Germline CDR1 SGHRS, CDR2 YFSETQ. The CDR3 consists of 15 residues. The CDR3 DNA reads as TGCGCCAGCAGCTCTACAGGGGGCGCGAGCACTGAAGCTTTCTTT. Its translation: CASSSTGGASTEAFF. The full variable domain, its missing parts supplied by reference TRBV5-1 and TRBJ1-1, is KAGVTQTPRYLIKTRGQQVTLSCSPISGHRSVSWYQQTPGQGLQFLFEYFSETQRNKGNFPGRFSGRQFSNSRSEMNVSTLELGDSALYLCASSSTGGASTEAFFGQGTRLTVV.

Ten or more counts support this clonotype. The CDR3 spells CASSLTAVNEQFF. DNA of the CDR3: TGTGCCAGCAGCTTAACAGCCGTCAATGAGCAGTTCTTC. The chain uses TRBV7-3 and TRBJ2-1; D not certain. Germline CDR1 is SGHTA and CDR2 is FQGTGA. V lost 0 bases and J lost 6, with 6 bases in between. This CDR3 contains 13 residues.

This chain connects TRBV12-3 or TRBV12-4 to TRBJ2-1, with 8 bases matching TRBD1. This CDR3 comprises 15 residues. After removal of 1 base from V and 8 bases from J, the junction contained 7 bases not matched to a gene. CDR3 bases: TGTGCCAGCAGTTTAGGGACAGGGTCAACCGATGAGCAGTTCTTC. Translation: CASSLGTGSTDEQFF.

The J gene is TRBJ2-3, the V gene TRBV4-3, with D possibly being TRBD2 (6 bases). The CDR3 extends over 16 amino acids. V was trimmed by 4 bases and J by 4 bases, leaving 18 bases between them. The germline V gene encodes CDR1 LGHNA and CDR2 YSLEER. In nucleotides, the CDR3 is TGCGCCAGCAGCCGCGGGACTCTAGAATCCCCAGATACGCAGTATTTT. It yields the protein CASSRGTLESPDTQYF.

This chain connects TRBV6-1 to TRBJ2-3; D not certain. Trimming cost V 6 bases and J 0 bases, with 10 bases left between them. Looked up from germline, CDR1 is MNHNS and CDR2 is SASEGT. This CDR3 contains 14 residues. The CDR3 DNA reads TGTGCCAGCAGCTCGATTTTTAGCACAGATACGCAGTATTTT. This encodes CASSSIFSTDTQYF.

This clonotype was seen once. The V gene is TRBV4-2, the J gene TRBJ1-5; D gene uncertain. Germline V gene sequence: CDR1 LGHNA, CDR2 YNFKEQ. The CDR3 has 14 residues. Trimming removed 10 bases from V and 1 base from J, with 14 bases in between. DNA for the CDR3: TGTGCCATGGGCCCCGGGCGCAGCAATCAGCCCCAGCATTTT. This encodes CAMGPGRSNQPQHF.

The chain joins TRBV27 to TRBJ2-5, with 12 nucleotides matching TRBD2. Germline V gene lookup returns CDR1 MNHEY and CDR2 SMNVEV (reference sequence). This CDR3 is 17 amino acids long. Unmatched junction bases numbered 12, after V lost 5 bases and J lost 5 bases. The CDR3 nucleotides are TGTGCCAGCAGTCCCCGGACTAGCGGGAAGGGGCGGGAGACCCAGTACTTC. Protein product: CASSPRTSGKGRETQYF.

Details on this clonotype: The junction and the germline gene differ at one end; a read error may be behind it. The chain couples TRBV7-6 to TRBJ2-2; D not certain. CDR3 length equals 15 residues. Looked up from germline, CDR1 is SGHVS and CDR2 is FNYEAQ. The CDR3 loop is CASSVANLYTGELFF. The CDR3 DNA sequence: TGTGCCAGCAGCGTAGCAAACCTATACACCGGGGAGCTGTTTTTT.

This clonotype was seen at least ten times. The genes are TRBV20-1 and TRBJ1-2; 11 bases agree with TRBD1. The CDR3 length is 13 residues. The germline CDR1 and CDR2 sequences are DFQATT and SNEGSKA (reference sequence). Trimming took 6 bases from V and 2 from J; bases not matched to a gene: 2. CDR3 nucleotides: TGCAGTGCCGGACAGGGGGCGAACTATGGCTACACCTTC. As protein: CSAGQGANYGYTF.

The chain couples TRBV9 to TRBJ2-1, with D possibly matching TRBD2 (5 bases). The CDR3 runs 14 residues. Trimming pared 0 bases from V and 9 bases from J, leaving 13 bases between. Germline CDR1 and CDR2: SGDLS and YYNGEE. CDR3 DNA: TGTGCCAGCAGCGTAGAAGGTAGCCGGGGTGAGCAGTTCTTC. Its translation is CASSVEGSRGEQFF.

This clonotype was seen ten or more times. This sequence joins TRBV20-1 and TRBJ2-3, with D maybe TRBD2 (5 bases). The V gene lost 3 bases and the J gene lost 4 bases, with 17 bases spanning the gap. The length of the CDR3 is 15 residues. Germline lookup yields CDR1 DFQATT and CDR2 SNEGSKA (reference sequence). CDR3 amino acids: CSASSAEEASDTQYF. The CDR3 DNA sequence: TGCAGTGCTAGCTCCGCGGAGGAGGCCTCAGATACGCAGTATTTT.